The source of this TCR beta chain is a study of control samples from healthy donors and cancer patients. CDR3 length equals 15 residues. Produced via immunoSEQ multiplex PCR; TCRdb's table is partial and in-frame only. The sample contains some 110,000 clones, around nine tenths of which appear only once. This rearrangement joins TRBV21-1 to TRBJ1-2. TRBV21-1 is a listed pseudogene. The clonotype originates from a woman between 70 and 85 years old in good health. The sample consisted of blood. The CDR3 DNA is TGTGCCAGCAGCAAAGAGCCAGAACGGTACTATGGCTACACCTTC. Translation: CASSKEPERYYGYTF.